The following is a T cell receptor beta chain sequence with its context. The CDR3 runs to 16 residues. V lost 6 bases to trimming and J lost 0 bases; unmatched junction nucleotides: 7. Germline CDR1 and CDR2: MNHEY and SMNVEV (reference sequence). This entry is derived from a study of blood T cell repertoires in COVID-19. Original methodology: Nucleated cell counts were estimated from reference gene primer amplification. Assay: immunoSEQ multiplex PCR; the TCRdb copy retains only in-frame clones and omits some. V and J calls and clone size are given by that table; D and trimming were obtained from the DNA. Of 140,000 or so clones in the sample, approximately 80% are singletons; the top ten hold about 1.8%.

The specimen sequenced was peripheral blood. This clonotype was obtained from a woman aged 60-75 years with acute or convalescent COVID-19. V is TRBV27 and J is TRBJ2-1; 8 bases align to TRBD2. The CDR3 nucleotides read TGTGCCAGCAGACTGGGGACTAGGCTCTCCTACAATGAGCAGTTCTTC. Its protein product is CASRLGTRLSYNEQFF.